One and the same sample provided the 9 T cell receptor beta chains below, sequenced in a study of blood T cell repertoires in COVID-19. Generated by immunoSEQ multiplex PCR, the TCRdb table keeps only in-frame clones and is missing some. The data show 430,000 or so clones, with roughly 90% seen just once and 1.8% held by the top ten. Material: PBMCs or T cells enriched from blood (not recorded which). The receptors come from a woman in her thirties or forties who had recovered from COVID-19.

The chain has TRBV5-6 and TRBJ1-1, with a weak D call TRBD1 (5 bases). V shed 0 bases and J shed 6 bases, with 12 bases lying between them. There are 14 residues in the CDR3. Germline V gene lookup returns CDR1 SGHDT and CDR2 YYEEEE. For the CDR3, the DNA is TGTGCCAGCAGCTTGGACAGGCTCGCCCCTGAAGCTTTCTTT. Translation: CASSLDRLAPEAFF.

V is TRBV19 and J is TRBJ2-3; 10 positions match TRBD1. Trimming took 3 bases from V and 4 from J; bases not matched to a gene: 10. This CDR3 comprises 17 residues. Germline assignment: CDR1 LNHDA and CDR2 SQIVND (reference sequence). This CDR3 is CASSIFPTGGGSDTQYF. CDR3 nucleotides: TGTGCCAGTAGTATTTTCCCGACAGGGGGCGGGTCAGATACGCAGTATTTT.

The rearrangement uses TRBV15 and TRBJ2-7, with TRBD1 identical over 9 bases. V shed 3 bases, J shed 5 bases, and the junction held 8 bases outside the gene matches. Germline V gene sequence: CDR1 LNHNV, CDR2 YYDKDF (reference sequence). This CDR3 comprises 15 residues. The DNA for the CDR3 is TGTGCCACCAGCAGGGGCCGGGACAGGGTCCACGAGCAGTACTTC. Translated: CATSRGRDRVHEQYF.

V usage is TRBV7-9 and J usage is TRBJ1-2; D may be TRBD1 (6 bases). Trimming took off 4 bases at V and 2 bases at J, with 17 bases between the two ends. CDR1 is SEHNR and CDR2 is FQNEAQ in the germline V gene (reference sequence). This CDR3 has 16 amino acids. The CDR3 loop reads CASSSGAGGRNYGYTF. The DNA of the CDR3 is TGTGCCAGCAGCTCAGGGGCCGGAGGCCGAAACTATGGCTACACCTTC.

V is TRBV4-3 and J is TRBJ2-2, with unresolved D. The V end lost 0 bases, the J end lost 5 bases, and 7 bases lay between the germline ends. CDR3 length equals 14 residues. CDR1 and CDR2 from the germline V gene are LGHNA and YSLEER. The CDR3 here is CASSQDYSTGELFF. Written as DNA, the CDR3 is TGCGCCAGCAGCCAAGATTATTCGACCGGGGAGCTGTTTTTT.

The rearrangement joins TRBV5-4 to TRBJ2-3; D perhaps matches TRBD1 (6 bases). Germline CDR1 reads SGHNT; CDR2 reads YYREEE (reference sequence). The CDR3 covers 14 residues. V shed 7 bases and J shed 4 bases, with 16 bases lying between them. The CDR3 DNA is TGTGCCAGCCACAGGGCCCAATCCCCAGATACGCAGTATTTT. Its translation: CASHRAQSPDTQYF.

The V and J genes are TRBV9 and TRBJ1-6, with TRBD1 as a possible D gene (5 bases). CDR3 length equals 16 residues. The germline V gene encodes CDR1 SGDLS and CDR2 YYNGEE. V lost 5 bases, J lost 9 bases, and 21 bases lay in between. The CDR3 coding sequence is TGTGCCAGCAGTTTTCGCCTACAGGACGGCGCTTCACCCCTCCACTTT. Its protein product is CASSFRLQDGASPLHF. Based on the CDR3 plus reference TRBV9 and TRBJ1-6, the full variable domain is DSGVTQTPKHLITATGQRVTLRCSPRSGDLSVYWYQQSLDQGLQFLIQYYNGEERAKGNILERFSAQQFPDLHSELNLSSLELGDSALYFCASSFRLQDGASPLHFGNGTRLTVT.

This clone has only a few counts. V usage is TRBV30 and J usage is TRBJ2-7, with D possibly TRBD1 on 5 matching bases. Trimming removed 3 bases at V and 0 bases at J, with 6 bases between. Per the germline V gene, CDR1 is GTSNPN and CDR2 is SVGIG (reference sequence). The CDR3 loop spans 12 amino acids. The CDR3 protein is CAWRDNSYEQYF. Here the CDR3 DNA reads TGTGCCTGGAGGGACAACTCCTACGAGCAGTACTTC.

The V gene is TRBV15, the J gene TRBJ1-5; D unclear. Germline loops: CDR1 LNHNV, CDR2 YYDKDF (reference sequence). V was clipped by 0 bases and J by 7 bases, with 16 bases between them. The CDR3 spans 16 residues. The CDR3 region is CATSRDSYGREQPQHF. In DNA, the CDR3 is TGTGCCACCAGCAGAGATTCTTACGGACGGGAGCAGCCCCAGCATTTT. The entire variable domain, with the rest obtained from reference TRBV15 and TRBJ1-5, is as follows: DAMVIQNPRYQVTQFGKPVTLSCSQTLNHNVMYWYQQKSSQAPKLLFHYYDKDFNNEADTPDNFQSRRPNTSFCFLDIRSPGLGDTAMYLCATSRDSYGREQPQHFGDGTRLSIL.